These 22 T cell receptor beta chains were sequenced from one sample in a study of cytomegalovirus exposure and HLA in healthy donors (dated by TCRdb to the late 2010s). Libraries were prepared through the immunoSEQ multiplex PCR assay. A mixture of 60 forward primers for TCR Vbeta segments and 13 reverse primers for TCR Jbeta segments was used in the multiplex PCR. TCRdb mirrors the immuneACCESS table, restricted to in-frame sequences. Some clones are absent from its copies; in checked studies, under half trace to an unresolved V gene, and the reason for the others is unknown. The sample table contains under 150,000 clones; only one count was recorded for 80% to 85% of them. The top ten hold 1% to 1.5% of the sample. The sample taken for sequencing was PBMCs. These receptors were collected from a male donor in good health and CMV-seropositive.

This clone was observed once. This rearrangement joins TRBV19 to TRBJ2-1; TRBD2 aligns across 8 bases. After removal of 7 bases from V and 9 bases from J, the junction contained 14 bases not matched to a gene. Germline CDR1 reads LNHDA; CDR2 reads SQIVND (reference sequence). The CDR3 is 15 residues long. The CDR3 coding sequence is TGTGCCAGTAAACCCACCCCGGGGGGGCCCCGTGAGCAGTTCTTC. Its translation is CASKPTPGGPREQFF. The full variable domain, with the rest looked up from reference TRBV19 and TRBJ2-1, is DGGITQSPKYLFRKEGQNVTLSCEQNLNHDAMYWYRQDPGQGLRLIYYSQIVNDFQKGDIAEGYSVSREKKESFPLTVTSAQKNPTAFYLCASKPTPGGPREQFFGPGTRLTVL.

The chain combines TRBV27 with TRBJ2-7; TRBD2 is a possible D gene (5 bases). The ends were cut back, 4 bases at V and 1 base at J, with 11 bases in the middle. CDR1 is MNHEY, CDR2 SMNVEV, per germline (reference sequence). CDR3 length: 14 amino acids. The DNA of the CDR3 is TGTGCCAGCAGTTCATGGACGGGGTCCTACGAGCAGTACTTC. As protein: CASSSWTGSYEQYF.

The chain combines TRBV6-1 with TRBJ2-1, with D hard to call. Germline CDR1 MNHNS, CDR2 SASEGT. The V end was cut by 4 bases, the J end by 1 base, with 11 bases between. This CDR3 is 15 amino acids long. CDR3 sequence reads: CASSGQLGSYNEQFF. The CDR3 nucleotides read TGTGCCAGCAGTGGGCAGCTCGGGTCCTACAATGAGCAGTTCTTC.

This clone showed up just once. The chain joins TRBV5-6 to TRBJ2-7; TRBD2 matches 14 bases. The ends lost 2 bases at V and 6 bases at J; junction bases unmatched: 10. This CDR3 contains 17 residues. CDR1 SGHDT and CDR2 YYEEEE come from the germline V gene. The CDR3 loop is CASSFTIGTSGSPEQYF. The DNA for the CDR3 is TGTGCCAGCAGCTTTACAATAGGGACTAGCGGGAGTCCCGAGCAGTACTTC.

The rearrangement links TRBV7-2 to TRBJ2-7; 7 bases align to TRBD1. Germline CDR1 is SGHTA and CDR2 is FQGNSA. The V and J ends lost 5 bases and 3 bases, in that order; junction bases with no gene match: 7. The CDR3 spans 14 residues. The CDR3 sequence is CASSPQTGNYEQYF. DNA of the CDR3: TGTGCCAGCAGCCCACAGACAGGGAACTACGAGCAGTACTTC.

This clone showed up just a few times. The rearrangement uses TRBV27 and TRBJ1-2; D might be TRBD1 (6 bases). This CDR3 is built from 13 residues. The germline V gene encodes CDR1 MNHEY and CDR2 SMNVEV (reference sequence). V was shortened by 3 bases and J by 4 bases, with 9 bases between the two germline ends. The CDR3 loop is CASSFDRSYGYTF. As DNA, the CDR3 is TGTGCCAGCAGTTTCGACAGGAGCTATGGCTACACCTTC.

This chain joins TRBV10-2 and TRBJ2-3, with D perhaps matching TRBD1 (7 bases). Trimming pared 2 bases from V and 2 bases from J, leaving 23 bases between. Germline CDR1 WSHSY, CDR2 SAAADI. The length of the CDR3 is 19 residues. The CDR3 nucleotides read TGCGCCAGCAGTGAGAAGGACAGGACGCGACTAGGAATCACAGATACGCAGTATTTT. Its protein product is CASSEKDRTRLGITDTQYF.

CDR3 sequence (DNA): TGTGCCAGCAGCCTGGGTCTAGCGGGGGGGCTCGGCGAGCAGTACTTC. It is translated as CASSLGLAGGLGEQYF. The chain has TRBV5-4 and TRBJ2-7; 12 bases fit TRBD2. J gave up 6 bases and V 4 bases, and 11 bases lay outside the gene matches. The germline gives CDR1 SGHNT, CDR2 YYREEE (reference sequence). The CDR3 totals 16 residues.

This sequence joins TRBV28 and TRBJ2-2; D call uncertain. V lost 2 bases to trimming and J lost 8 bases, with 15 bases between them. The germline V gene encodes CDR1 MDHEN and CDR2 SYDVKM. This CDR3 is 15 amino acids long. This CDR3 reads CASSLIFVGPGELFF. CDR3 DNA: TGTGCCAGCAGTTTAATTTTCGTTGGGCCGGGGGAGCTGTTTTTT.

CDR3 loop: CASSLSRQLNTEAFF. The CDR3 coding sequence is TGTGCCAGCAGTTTGTCACGACAGTTAAACACTGAAGCTTTCTTT. The chain is built from TRBV27 and TRBJ1-1, with D possibly TRBD1 on 5 matching bases. Trimming stripped 3 bases from V and 2 bases from J, with 13 bases between. Germline V lookup: CDR1 MNHEY, CDR2 SMNVEV (reference sequence). CDR3 size: 15 residues.

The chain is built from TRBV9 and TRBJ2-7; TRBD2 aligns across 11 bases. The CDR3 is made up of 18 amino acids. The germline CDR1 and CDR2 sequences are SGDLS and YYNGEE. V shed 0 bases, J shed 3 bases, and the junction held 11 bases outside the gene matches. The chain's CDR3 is CASSVGSGRAVYLYEQYF. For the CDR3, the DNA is TGTGCCAGCAGCGTAGGTAGCGGGAGGGCCGTATATCTCTACGAGCAGTACTTC.

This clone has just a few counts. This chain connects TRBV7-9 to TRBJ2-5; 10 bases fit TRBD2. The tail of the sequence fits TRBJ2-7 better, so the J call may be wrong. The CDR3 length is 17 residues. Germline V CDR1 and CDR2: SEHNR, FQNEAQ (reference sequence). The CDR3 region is CASSLVLRTSGSYEQYF. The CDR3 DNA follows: TGTGCCAGCAGCTTAGTTCTAAGGACTAGCGGTTCCTACGAGCAGTACTTC.

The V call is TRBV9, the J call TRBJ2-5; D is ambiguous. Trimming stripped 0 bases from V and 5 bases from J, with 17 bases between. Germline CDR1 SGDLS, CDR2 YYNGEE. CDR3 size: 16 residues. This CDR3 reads CASSVGVLPEWETQYF. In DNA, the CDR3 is TGTGCCAGCAGCGTAGGTGTGCTACCGGAGTGGGAGACCCAGTACTTC.

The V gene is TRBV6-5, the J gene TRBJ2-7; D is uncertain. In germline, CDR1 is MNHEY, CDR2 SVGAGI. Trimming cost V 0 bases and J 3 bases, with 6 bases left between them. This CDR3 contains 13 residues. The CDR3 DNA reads TGTGCCAGCAGTTACTCCCGAGGCTACGAGCAGTACTTC. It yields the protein CASSYSRGYEQYF.

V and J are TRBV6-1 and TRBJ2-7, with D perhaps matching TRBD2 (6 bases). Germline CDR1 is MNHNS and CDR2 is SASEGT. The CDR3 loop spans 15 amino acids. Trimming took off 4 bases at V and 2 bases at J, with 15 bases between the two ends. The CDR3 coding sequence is TGTGCCAGCAGTGTAGGCGCGGGGCGAACCTACGAGCAGTACTTC. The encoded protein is CASSVGAGRTYEQYF.

In DNA, the CDR3 is TGTGCCAGCAGTTACACGCGAACAGGGAACACTGAAGCTTTCTTT. This sequence encodes CASSYTRTGNTEAFF. The rearrangement joins TRBV6-5 to TRBJ1-1; maybe TRBD1 (5 bases). Germline-derived CDR1 and CDR2 are MNHEY and SVGAGI. The ends were cut back, 2 bases at V and 1 base at J, with 11 bases in the middle. This CDR3 region has 15 residues.

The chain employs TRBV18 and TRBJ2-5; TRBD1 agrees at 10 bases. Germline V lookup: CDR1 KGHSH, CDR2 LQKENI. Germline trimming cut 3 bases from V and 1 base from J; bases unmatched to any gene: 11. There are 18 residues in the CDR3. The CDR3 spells CASSPNRGQGGIQETQYF. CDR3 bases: TGTGCCAGCTCACCGAACCGCGGACAGGGGGGAATCCAAGAGACCCAGTACTTC.

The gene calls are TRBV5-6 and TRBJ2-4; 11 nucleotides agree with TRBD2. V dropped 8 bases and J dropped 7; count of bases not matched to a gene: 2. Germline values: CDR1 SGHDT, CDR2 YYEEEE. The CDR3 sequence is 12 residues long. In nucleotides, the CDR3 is TGTGCCAGTTCTAGCGGGAGGAACATTCAGTACTTC. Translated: CASSSGRNIQYF.

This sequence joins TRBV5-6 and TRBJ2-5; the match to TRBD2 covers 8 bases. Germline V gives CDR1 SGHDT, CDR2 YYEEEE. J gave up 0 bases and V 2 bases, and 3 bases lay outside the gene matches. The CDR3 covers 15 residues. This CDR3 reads CASSFSGAYQETQYF. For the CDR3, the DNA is TGTGCCAGCAGCTTTAGCGGGGCTTACCAAGAGACCCAGTACTTC. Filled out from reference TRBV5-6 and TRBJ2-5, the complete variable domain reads DAGVTQSPTHLIKTRGQQVTLRCSPKSGHDTVSWYQQALGQGPQFIFQYYEEEERQRGNFPDRFSGHQFPNYSSELNVNALLLGDSALYLCASSFSGAYQETQYFGPGTRLLVL.

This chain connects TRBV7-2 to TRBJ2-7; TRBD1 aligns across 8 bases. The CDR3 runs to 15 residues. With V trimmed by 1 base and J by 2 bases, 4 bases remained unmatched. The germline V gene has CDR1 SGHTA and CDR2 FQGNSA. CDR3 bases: TGTGCCAGCAGCTTAGGGGGACAGGCTACCTACGAGCAGTACTTC. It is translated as CASSLGGQATYEQYF.

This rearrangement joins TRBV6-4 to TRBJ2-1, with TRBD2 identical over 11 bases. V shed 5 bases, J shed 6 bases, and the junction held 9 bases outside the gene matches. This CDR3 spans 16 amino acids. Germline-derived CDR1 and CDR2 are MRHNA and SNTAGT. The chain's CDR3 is CASSKEDGTSGNEQFF. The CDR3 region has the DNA TGTGCCAGCAGTAAAGAGGACGGGACTAGCGGCAATGAGCAGTTCTTC.

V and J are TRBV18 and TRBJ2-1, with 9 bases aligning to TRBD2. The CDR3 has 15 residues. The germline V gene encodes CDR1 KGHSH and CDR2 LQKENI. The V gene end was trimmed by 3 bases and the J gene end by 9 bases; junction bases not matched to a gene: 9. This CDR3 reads CASSPGGRALGEQFF. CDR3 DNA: TGTGCCAGCTCACCGGGCGGGAGGGCCCTCGGTGAGCAGTTCTTC.